The next 22 T cell receptor beta chains were all read from a single sample in a study of T cell responses to AZD1222 COVID-19 vaccine. Some clones are missing from TCRdb's copy, which holds only in-frame ones; the method was immunoSEQ multiplex PCR. Here the sample spans about 110,000 clones, 85% to 90% being singletons. Sequencing was performed on peripheral blood, taken on day 0 of AZD1222 vaccination. These TCRs come from an adult in good health.

The CDR3 reads CASAGTASQPQHF. CDR3 DNA: TGTGCCAGTGCCGGGACCGCGAGCCAGCCCCAGCATTTT. J is TRBJ1-5 and V is TRBV19, with D maybe TRBD1 (5 bases). Germline V gene sequence: CDR1 LNHDA, CDR2 SQIVND (reference sequence). V was cut by 8 bases and J by 7 bases, with 15 bases left in between. CDR3 size: 13 residues.

V gene TRBV19 combines with J gene TRBJ2-5, with unresolved D. V was trimmed by 9 bases and J by 4 bases, leaving 15 bases between them. Germline CDR1 and CDR2: LNHDA and SQIVND (reference sequence). The CDR3 totals 13 residues. The CDR3 sequence is CASSEFYGETQYF. The CDR3 DNA reads as TGTGCCAGCAGTGAGTTTTATGGAGAGACCCAGTACTTC. The whole variable domain, filled in from reference TRBV19 and TRBJ2-5, reads DGGITQSPKYLFRKEGQNVTLSCEQNLNHDAMYWYRQDPGQGLRLIYYSQIVNDFQKGDIAEGYSVSREKKESFPLTVTSAQKNPTAFYLCASSEFYGETQYFGPGTRLLVL.

DNA of the CDR3: TGTGCCAGCAGTTTCCAGGGGGCGTCCGGGGAGCTGTTTTTT. Residues: CASSFQGASGELFF. V is TRBV28 and J is TRBJ2-2; 8 positions agree with TRBD1. CDR3 length equals 14 residues. Losses at the gene ends were 3 bases for V and 6 bases for J; bases not matched to a gene: 3. Looked up from germline, CDR1 is MDHEN and CDR2 is SYDVKM.

This chain connects TRBV11-2 to TRBJ2-1, with TRBD2 as a possible D gene (6 bases). This CDR3 comprises 15 residues. Germline CDR1 and CDR2: SGHAT and FQNNGV. The V gene lost 5 bases and the J gene lost 4 bases, with 15 bases spanning the gap. CDR3 loop: CASSPSWTTYNEQFF. The CDR3 region has the DNA TGTGCCAGCAGCCCAAGCTGGACTACGTACAATGAGCAGTTCTTC.

The chain recombines TRBV30 with TRBJ1-6; no clear D gene. CDR1 is GTSNPN, CDR2 SVGIG, per germline (reference sequence). Trimming pared 4 bases from V and 7 bases from J, leaving 11 bases between. The CDR3 consists of 13 residues. The CDR3 bases are TGTGCCTGGATCGGGCAGCTAAATTCACCCCTCCACTTT. Its protein product is CAWIGQLNSPLHF.

The chain is built from TRBV28 and TRBJ2-7; the match to TRBD2 covers 11 bases. Germline lookup yields CDR1 MDHEN and CDR2 SYDVKM. With 6 bases clipped from V and 1 base from J, the junction kept 5 bases outside the gene matches. The CDR3 extends over 15 amino acids. CDR3 DNA: TGTGCCAGCAGGGATAGCGGGGGGGTATCCTACGAGCAGTACTTC. This codes for CASRDSGGVSYEQYF.

In this sample, this clone turned up a few times. The gene calls are TRBV7-2 and TRBJ1-2; maybe TRBD1 (5 bases). This CDR3 is built from 14 residues. V dropped 5 bases and J dropped 3 bases, with 13 bases sitting between them. Germline V gene lookup returns CDR1 SGHTA and CDR2 FQGNSA. CDR3 residues: CASSPTGADYGYTF. The CDR3 region has the DNA TGTGCCAGCAGCCCCACAGGTGCTGACTATGGCTACACCTTC.

The rearrangement uses TRBV7-2 and TRBJ2-5, with 9 bases identical to TRBD2. This CDR3 region has 15 residues. Germline V CDR1 and CDR2: SGHTA, FQGNSA. The trim removed 6 bases at V and 4 bases at J, leaving 9 bases unmatched. Here the CDR3 DNA reads TGTGCCAGCAGACCTAGCGGGGCGAGCTCAGAGACCCAGTACTTC. Protein sequence: CASRPSGASSETQYF.

This chain links TRBV7-2 with TRBJ1-5; TRBD1 matches 7 bases. The CDR3 covers 15 residues. The germline CDR1 and CDR2 sequences are SGHTA and FQGNSA. J was trimmed by 4 bases and V by 1 base; bases with no gene match: 4. CDR3 DNA sequence: TGTGCCAGCAGCTTAGTGTCGACAGGGAATCAGCCCCAGCATTTT. The encoded protein is CASSLVSTGNQPQHF. The complete variable domain, with remaining parts taken from reference TRBV7-2 and TRBJ1-5, reads GAGVSQSPSNKVTEKGKDVELRCDPISGHTALYWYRQSLGQGLEFLIYFQGNSAPDKSGLPSDRFSAERTGGSVSTLTIQRTQQEDSAVYLCASSLVSTGNQPQHFGDGTRLSIL.

V is TRBV5-4 and J is TRBJ2-4; D unclear. Germline CDR1 SGHNT, CDR2 YYREEE (reference sequence). The V end lost 4 bases, the J end lost 0 bases, and 11 bases lay between the germline ends. CDR3 length: 15 amino acids. For the CDR3, the DNA is TGTGCCAGCAGCACATTTGGCCTAGCCAAAAACATTCAGTACTTC. It yields the protein CASSTFGLAKNIQYF.

The chain uses TRBV28 and TRBJ1-2; a weak D match, TRBD1 (5 bases). Germline V CDR1 and CDR2: MDHEN, SYDVKM. V was clipped by 6 bases and J by 8 bases, with 16 bases between them. The CDR3 has 13 residues. The CDR3 DNA follows: TGTGCCAGCAGCCCGGGGGGACCGAGGGGCTACACCTTC. Translated, it gives CASSPGGPRGYTF.

The chain uses TRBV7-2 and TRBJ2-2, with 7 bases fitting TRBD1. Germline CDR1 and CDR2: SGHTA and FQGNSA. This CDR3 has 18 residues. V lost 4 bases, J lost 0 bases, and 11 bases stayed unmatched. This CDR3 reads CASSSPRQGPSNTGELFF. CDR3 nucleotide sequence: TGTGCCAGCAGCTCCCCGAGACAGGGCCCTTCGAACACCGGGGAGCTGTTTTTT.

The V call is TRBV4-2, the J call TRBJ1-6, with D uncertain. The CDR3 is 16 amino acids. CDR1 is LGHNA and CDR2 is YNFKEQ in the germline V gene. V lost 0 bases to trimming and J lost 7 bases, with 13 bases between them. The chain's CDR3 is CASSQDGNGVNSPLHF. For the CDR3, the DNA is TGTGCCAGCAGCCAAGATGGGAACGGGGTAAATTCACCCCTCCACTTT.

The rearrangement uses TRBV11-2 and TRBJ1-1; 7 bases are a match to TRBD1. The CDR3 has 15 residues. Trimming took 5 bases from V and 1 from J; bases not matched to a gene: 7. CDR1 and CDR2 from the germline V gene are SGHAT and FQNNGV. CDR3 protein: CASSIRDSKNTEAFF. DNA of the CDR3: TGTGCCAGCAGCATTCGGGACAGCAAGAACACTGAAGCTTTCTTT.

The rearrangement joins TRBV5-1 to TRBJ2-7; 7 bases map to TRBD2. V lost 2 bases to trimming and J lost 1 base; unmatched junction nucleotides: 6. This CDR3 is built from 15 residues. Germline CDR1 and CDR2: SGHRS and YFSETQ. The CDR3 protein is CASSLTGTKSYEQYF. The CDR3, as DNA: TGCGCCAGCAGCTTAACCGGGACTAAGTCCTACGAGCAGTACTTC.

The chain combines TRBV5-1 with TRBJ2-2; 16 bases agree with TRBD2. V shed 4 bases and J 4 bases; nucleotides not matched to a gene: 13. Per the germline V gene, CDR1 is SGHRS and CDR2 is YFSETQ. This CDR3 contains 20 residues. The CDR3 is CASSPPGLAGGPSGTGELFF. In nucleotides, the CDR3 is TGCGCCAGCAGCCCTCCGGGACTAGCGGGGGGGCCGTCCGGCACCGGGGAGCTGTTTTTT.

The chain couples TRBV19 to TRBJ2-2; D not resolved. V lost 7 bases and J 0 bases, leaving 12 bases between the germline ends. The CDR3 totals 15 residues. Per the germline V gene, CDR1 is LNHDA and CDR2 is SQIVND (reference sequence). In DNA, the CDR3 is TGTGCCAGTACCTCCAGAACAGCGAACACCGGGGAGCTGTTTTTT. This gives the protein CASTSRTANTGELFF.

This sequence joins TRBV24-1 and TRBJ2-2; weak D call: TRBD1 (5 bases). The V gene's germline CDR1 is KGHDR and CDR2 SFDVKD. V was trimmed by 2 bases and J by 3 bases, leaving 9 bases between them. CDR3 size: 15 residues. CDR3 nucleotide sequence: TGTGCCACCAGTGATTCCGGACACTACACCGGGGAGCTGTTTTTT. Protein sequence: CATSDSGHYTGELFF.

J is TRBJ1-1 and V is TRBV6-5; D unresolved. The CDR3 extends over 11 amino acids. Germline CDR1 reads MNHEY; CDR2 reads SVGAGI. The V gene lost 8 bases and the J gene lost 11 bases, with 15 bases spanning the gap. The CDR3 spells CASGIKGRAFF. DNA for the CDR3: TGTGCCAGCGGGATAAAAGGTCGCGCTTTCTTT.

The chain employs TRBV28 and TRBJ1-2; TRBD1 aligns across 7 bases. Trimming at V came to 3 bases and at J to 6 bases, leaving 4 bases not matched to a gene. The CDR3 consists of 13 residues. The germline V gene encodes CDR1 MDHEN and CDR2 SYDVKM. The CDR3 DNA reads as TGTGCCAGCAGTTTGCTGACAGGGAATGGCTACACCTTC. This codes for CASSLLTGNGYTF.

The chain combines TRBV7-2 with TRBJ1-3; tentatively, D is TRBD1 (5 bases). The CDR3 is made up of 13 amino acids. Germline V lookup: CDR1 SGHTA, CDR2 FQGNSA. Trimming removed 5 bases from V and 4 bases from J, with 9 bases in between. CDR3 coding DNA: TGTGCCAGCAGCCTCCCAGGGGGAAACACCATATATTTT. Protein product: CASSLPGGNTIYF.

This clone was seen once. The genes are TRBV27 and TRBJ2-7; tentative D call: TRBD2 (5 bases). V was trimmed by 2 bases and J by 4 bases, leaving 12 bases between them. The CDR3 is made up of 14 amino acids. Germline V gene lookup returns CDR1 MNHEY and CDR2 SMNVEV (reference sequence). CDR3 bases: TGTGCCAGCAGTTTAGGACTTCCCGTTTACGAGCAGTACTTC. It is translated as CASSLGLPVYEQYF.